Each of the 28 T cell receptor beta chains below was sequenced from the same sample in a study of shared clonotypes between healthy human individuals. The method was immunoSEQ multiplex PCR; TCRdb's version includes in-frame clones alone and lacks a portion of them. Of more than 2,000,000 clones listed, approximately 93% were seen once; the top ten hold about 0.37%. Sequencing was performed on naive CD4+ T cells from PBMCs. The subset was: CD45RA+ positively selected. The receptor source for this set is a man aged 18-30 years in good health. Some clones in this sample may be carry-over from other donors' samples.

The chain links TRBV6-6 to TRBJ1-1; D gene ambiguous. This CDR3 has 13 residues. The V gene's germline CDR1 is MNHNY and CDR2 SVGAGI (reference sequence). The V end lost 2 bases, the J end lost 4 bases, and 8 bases lay between the germline ends. The CDR3 region is CASSYPEPTEAFF. The CDR3 region has the DNA TGTGCCAGCAGTTACCCGGAGCCCACTGAAGCTTTCTTT.

V is TRBV28 and J is TRBJ1-2; tentatively, D is TRBD1 (5 bases). CDR1 is MDHEN, CDR2 SYDVKM, per germline. This CDR3 comprises 12 residues. The V and J ends lost 10 bases and 0 bases respectively, with 9 bases between them. The CDR3 loop reads CATRGANYGYTF. The CDR3 DNA reads TGTGCCACCCGGGGGGCTAACTATGGCTACACCTTC.

The chain carries TRBV7-3 and TRBJ2-7; 8 bases fit TRBD1. The junction had 6 bases not matched to a gene; V was cut back by 5 bases and J by 6 bases. Germline CDR1 is SGHTA and CDR2 is FQGTGA. CDR3 length: 13 amino acids. In DNA form, the CDR3 reads TGTGCCAGCAGCGCCCAGACAGGGGTCGAGCAGTACTTC. Translating it yields CASSAQTGVEQYF.

V gene TRBV7-2 combines with J gene TRBJ1-5; D not certain. Germline-derived CDR1 and CDR2 are SGHTA and FQGNSA. The CDR3 loop spans 13 amino acids. The V and J ends lost 4 bases and 3 bases respectively, with 7 bases between them. This chain's CDR3 is CASSWAFNQPQHF. In DNA form, the CDR3 reads TGTGCCAGCAGCTGGGCCTTCAATCAGCCCCAGCATTTT.

The chain joins TRBV13 to TRBJ2-7, with 9 bases matching TRBD2. V was clipped by 3 bases and J by 7 bases; unmatched bases: 16. Germline V gives CDR1 PRHDT, CDR2 FYEKMQ (reference sequence). CDR3 size: 17 residues. CDR3 sequence (DNA): TGTGCCAGCAGCTTGGGACTAGCCGCAATTACGGGGAAAGAGCAGTACTTC. Translation gives CASSLGLAAITGKEQYF. Looking up the rest from reference TRBV13 and TRBJ2-7 gives the full variable domain: AAGVIQSPRHLIKEKRETATLKCYPIPRHDTVYWYQQGPGQDPQFLISFYEKMQSDKGSIPDRFSAQQFSDYHSELNMSSLELGDSALYFCASSLGLAAITGKEQYFGPGTRLTVT.

This chain uses TRBV7-8 with TRBJ2-1; 11 nucleotides agree with TRBD1. The CDR3 spans 16 residues. CDR1 and CDR2 (germline): SGHVS, FQNEAQ. V shed 5 bases, J shed 4 bases, and the junction held 7 bases outside the gene matches. Here the CDR3 reads CASSNYRDRGYNEQFF. The CDR3 coding sequence is TGTGCCAGCAGCAATTACCGGGACAGGGGGTACAATGAGCAGTTCTTC. The entire variable domain, with the rest obtained from reference TRBV7-8 and TRBJ2-1, is as follows: GAGVSQSPRYKVAKRGQDVALRCDPISGHVSLFWYQQALGQGPEFLTYFQNEAQLDKSGLPSDRFFAERPEGSVSTLKIQRTQQEDSAVYLCASSNYRDRGYNEQFFGPGTRLTVL.

This chain uses TRBV5-1 with TRBJ1-2; D uncertain. From germline, CDR1 is SGHRS and CDR2 YFSETQ. Trimming removed 2 bases from V and 4 bases from J, with 15 bases in between. The CDR3 is made up of 15 amino acids. CDR3 in DNA: TGCGCCAGCAGCTTCGGTGACGGAGATTTCTATGGCTACACCTTC. It codes for CASSFGDGDFYGYTF.

CDR3 sequence (DNA): TGTGCCAGCAGTTACTCAGATAACAATCAGCCCCAGCATTTT. The encoded protein is CASSYSDNNQPQHF. The chain carries TRBV6-6 and TRBJ1-5, with unresolved D. V lost 0 bases and J lost 3, with 6 bases in between. The germline CDR1 and CDR2 sequences are MNHNY and SVGAGI (reference sequence). This CDR3 is built from 14 residues.

The chain employs TRBV6-5 and TRBJ2-7; D may match TRBD1 or TRBD2 (5 bases each). Trimming cost V 2 bases and J 2 bases, with 13 bases left between them. Germline V gene data show CDR1 as MNHEY and CDR2 as SVGAGI. The CDR3 consists of 15 residues. The CDR3 protein is CASSYQVGDPYEQYF. CDR3 sequence (DNA): TGTGCCAGCAGTTACCAGGTTGGGGACCCCTACGAGCAGTACTTC.

This chain joins TRBV19 and TRBJ2-2; tentative D call: TRBD2 (6 bases). Trimming took 7 bases from V and 5 from J, leaving 20 bases between them. Per the germline V gene, CDR1 is LNHDA and CDR2 is SQIVND (reference sequence). This CDR3 contains 16 residues. The CDR3 DNA reads TGTGCCAGTACCACCGGGGGTAGGGGAGGTACCGGGGAGCTGTTTTTT. Translated, it gives CASTTGGRGGTGELFF.

Notes on this clone: At the DNA level, this CDR3 is encoded by other sequences in the same sample as well. The chain couples TRBV6-6 to TRBJ2-1; D remains unclear. Germline V CDR1 and CDR2: MNHNY, SVGAGI (reference sequence). Trimming removed 2 bases at V and 2 bases at J, with 4 bases between. CDR3 length: 13 amino acids. The CDR3 reads CASSYDPYNEQFF. The CDR3 region has the DNA TGTGCCAGCAGTTACGACCCCTACAATGAGCAGTTCTTC.

This chain connects TRBV25-1 to TRBJ2-7; the D gene could be TRBD1 or TRBD2 (5 bases each). CDR3 size: 14 residues. V was clipped by 5 bases and J by 3 bases, with 14 bases between them. Germline CDR1 reads MGHDK; CDR2 reads SYGVNS. The CDR3 region has the DNA TGTGCCAGCAGTCGCCCAGGGAGAAGCTACGAGCAGTACTTC. Its protein product is CASSRPGRSYEQYF.

The rearrangement joins TRBV27 to TRBJ2-1; D gene uncertain. V lost 8 bases and J 3 bases, leaving 8 bases between the germline ends. Germline V lookup: CDR1 MNHEY, CDR2 SMNVEV (reference sequence). This CDR3 has 12 residues. DNA of the CDR3: TGTGCCAGCTTTAGCTACTACAATGAGCAGTTCTTC. It codes for CASFSYYNEQFF.

This clone was observed a few times. The chain uses TRBV6-1 and TRBJ1-2, with 7 bases aligning to TRBD1. The CDR3 has 14 residues. With V trimmed by 7 bases and J by 8 bases, 13 bases remained unmatched. The germline gives CDR1 MNHNS, CDR2 SASEGT. The CDR3 spells CASTTTDREYGYTF. The CDR3 DNA reads as TGTGCCAGCACTACGACAGACAGGGAGTACGGCTACACCTTC.

The genes are TRBV27 and TRBJ1-1, with D unclear. The CDR3 is 11 amino acids. The germline gives CDR1 MNHEY, CDR2 SMNVEV (reference sequence). V lost 2 bases, J lost 6 bases, and 4 bases lay in between. The chain's CDR3 is CASSLGAEAFF. DNA for the CDR3: TGTGCCAGCAGTTTAGGTGCTGAAGCTTTCTTT.

This chain joins TRBV10-3 and TRBJ2-3; D call uncertain. The CDR3 spans 12 residues. CDR1 is ENHRY and CDR2 is SYGVKD in the germline V gene. Trimming took off 5 bases at V and 4 bases at J, with 7 bases between the two ends. The CDR3 DNA follows: TGTGCCATCAGTAAAGAGGCAGATACGCAGTATTTT. Translation gives CAISKEADTQYF.

The V and J genes are TRBV5-1 and TRBJ1-2; 7 bases match TRBD1. CDR3 length: 14 residues. J was trimmed by 6 bases and V by 4 bases; bases with no gene match: 9. Germline V CDR1 and CDR2: SGHRS, YFSETQ. The CDR3 region has the DNA TGCGCCAGCAGCAAGGTATCCCAGGGGGATGGCTACACCTTC. As protein: CASSKVSQGDGYTF.

This chain connects TRBV5-1 to TRBJ2-5; D assignment may be TRBD1 or TRBD2 (5 bases each). The J call could be wrong; TRBJ2-7 is a better fit for the DNA end. From germline, CDR1 is SGHRS and CDR2 YFSETQ. The CDR3 is made up of 17 amino acids. CDR3 coding DNA: TGCGCCAGCAGCTTGAACCCAGGGAGTACTAGTTTTTACGAGCAGTACTTC. Its translation is CASSLNPGSTSFYEQYF.

Worth noting for this clone: The identical CDR3 is also encoded by other nucleotide sequences in the sample. CDR3 in DNA: TGCGCCAGCAGCTTAGGGGGACAGGGGTTCTACGAGCAGTACTTC. Translated, it gives CASSLGGQGFYEQYF. The chain carries TRBV5-1 and TRBJ2-7; 10 bases are shared with TRBD1. The CDR3 contains 15 residues. V lost 2 bases, J lost 3 bases, and 5 bases stayed unmatched. CDR1 SGHRS and CDR2 YFSETQ come from the germline V gene.

The V call is TRBV27, the J call TRBJ2-7; D may correspond to TRBD1 or TRBD2 (5 bases each). Germline lookup yields CDR1 MNHEY and CDR2 SMNVEV (reference sequence). CDR3 size: 14 residues. Trimming took 5 bases from V and 2 from J, leaving 13 bases between them. In nucleotides, the CDR3 is TGTGCCAGCAGTCCCTGGGACCGTCCCTACGAGCAGTACTTC. It encodes CASSPWDRPYEQYF.

The chain links TRBV10-3 to TRBJ2-1, with D possibly being TRBD2 (5 bases). Germline loops: CDR1 ENHRY, CDR2 SYGVKD. The length of the CDR3 is 14 residues. Between the trimmed V and J ends, which lost 3 bases and 6 bases, there was a span of 12 bases. Here the CDR3 DNA reads TGTGCCATCAGTGATTTTACGGGAATCAATGAGCAGTTCTTC. As protein: CAISDFTGINEQFF.

This clone appeared once. The chain employs TRBV5-1 and TRBJ1-5; D gene uncertain. V was cut by 1 base and J by 1 base, with 21 bases left in between. The length of the CDR3 is 19 residues. Germline-derived CDR1 and CDR2 are SGHRS and YFSETQ. The CDR3 DNA reads as TGCGCCAGCAGCTTGATACAGTCCGGACTTTTCCGAAGCAATCAGCCCCAGCATTTT. Protein: CASSLIQSGLFRSNQPQHF.

The V gene is TRBV6-5, the J gene TRBJ2-3; D assignment may be TRBD1 or TRBD2 (5 bases each). Germline loops: CDR1 MNHEY, CDR2 SVGAGI. Trimming stripped 0 bases from V and 4 bases from J, with 11 bases between. The CDR3 is made up of 15 amino acids. The CDR3 nucleotides read TGTGCCAGCAGTTACTCGGGGGAAAGGGCAGATACGCAGTATTTT. Amino acids: CASSYSGERADTQYF.

This clone was counted a single time. The V and J genes are TRBV29-1 and TRBJ2-3, with D possibly being TRBD1 or TRBD2 (5 bases each). The germline V gene encodes CDR1 SQVTM and CDR2 ANQGSEA. The CDR3 sequence is 13 residues long. Trimming left V 4 bases short and J 4 bases short, with 12 bases between. CDR3 sequence: CSVGRGQADTQYF. As DNA, the CDR3 is TGCAGCGTTGGTCGGGGCCAGGCAGATACGCAGTATTTT.

V and J are TRBV7-2 and TRBJ2-1; no firm D call. Looked up from germline, CDR1 is SGHTA and CDR2 is FQGNSA. This CDR3 is built from 13 residues. Trimming shortened V by 0 bases and J by 9 bases, and 9 bases separated the two germline ends. DNA for the CDR3: TGTGCCAGCAGCTTAGCCAAGGACCGTGAGCAGTTCTTC. This translates into CASSLAKDREQFF.

The rearrangement joins TRBV11-3 to TRBJ2-1; 15 bases are shared with TRBD2. Trimming removed 5 bases from V and 6 bases from J; junction bases left unmatched: 17. Germline assignment: CDR1 SGHNT and CDR2 YENEEA. The CDR3 runs to 20 residues. CDR3 DNA sequence: TGTGCCAGCAGCCTCCGCCCAGGACTAGCGGGAGGGAGAGGGCTCAATGAGCAGTTCTTC. Translation gives CASSLRPGLAGGRGLNEQFF.

This rearrangement joins TRBV4-1 to TRBJ2-5, with 7 bases identical to TRBD2. Germline trimming cut 3 bases from V and 2 bases from J; bases unmatched to any gene: 6. The CDR3 loop spans 15 amino acids. Germline CDR1 and CDR2: MGHRA and YSYEKL. The CDR3 DNA follows: TGCGCCAGCAGCCAGAGACTAGCAGGTCAAGAGACCCAGTACTTC. As protein: CASSQRLAGQETQYF.

This sequence joins TRBV7-6 and TRBJ2-7, with D tentatively TRBD2 (5 bases). CDR1 is SGHVS, CDR2 FNYEAQ, per germline. V lost 0 bases and J lost 4, with 7 bases in between. The CDR3 runs 13 residues. The CDR3 region has the DNA TGTGCCAGCAGCTTAGCGCCGGGGTACGAGCAGTACTTC. Encoded protein: CASSLAPGYEQYF.